This T cell receptor beta chain stems from a study of T cell therapy after organ transplantation. Study background: CMV-specific T cells, median 1.92 x 10^8, were given as 2 to 6 intravenous infusions.

About this clone itself: Its cognate antigen is unknown.

As for time point: 4-8 weeks after completion of therapy. Profiling relied on immunoSEQ multiplex PCR, and the TCRdb table lists in-frame clones only, not all of them. The table includes 20,000 or so clones, around 82% detected once. The sequenced sample was CD8+ T cells from blood, obtained after autologous CMV-specific T cell therapy. This clonotype was obtained from a human patient who had received a solid organ transplant and had CMV disease. Some T cells may be transferred from the graft donor.

DNA of the CDR3: TGCGCCAGCAGCTCGGACAGCCCCTATGGCTACACCTTC. Its protein is CASSSDSPYGYTF. The chain carries TRBV5-1 and TRBJ1-2, with D possibly matching TRBD1 (6 bases). Trimming removed 3 bases at V and 4 bases at J, with 10 bases between. The germline CDR1 and CDR2 sequences are SGHRS and YFSETQ. This CDR3 comprises 13 residues.